The source of this TCR beta chain is a study of blood T cell repertoires in COVID-19. Trimming pared 1 base from V and 4 bases from J, leaving 10 bases between. Germline V gene data show CDR1 as SGHAT and CDR2 as FQDESV (reference sequence). The CDR3 has 15 amino acids. Assay used: immunoSEQ multiplex PCR; TCRdb lists only in-frame clones, some missing. The sample holds around 310,000 clones, around nine tenths seen once. The V call is TRBV11-1, the J call TRBJ2-2; perhaps TRBD2 as D (6 bases). Sequencing was performed on PBMCs or T cells enriched from blood (not recorded which). The TCR originated in a woman aged 25-40 years who had recovered from COVID-19. The CDR3 region is CASSLVQRVTGELFF. For the CDR3, the DNA is TGTGCCAGCAGCTTAGTCCAGCGGGTCACCGGGGAGCTGTTTTTT. Combining the CDR3 with reference TRBV11-1 and TRBJ2-2 gives the whole variable domain EAEVAQSPRYKITEKSQAVAFWCDPISGHATLYWYRQILGQGPELLVQFQDESVVDDSQLPKDRFSAERLKGVDSTLKIQPAELGDSAMYLCASSLVQRVTGELFFGEGSRLTVL.